These 28 T cell receptor beta chains were sequenced from one sample in a study of blood T cell repertoires in COVID-19. The assay was immunoSEQ multiplex PCR, and TCRdb's table has in-frame clones only and misses some. This sample yields more than 250,000 clones, of which about 91% are seen a single time; about 1.2% belongs to the top ten. The specimen sequenced was PBMCs or T cells enriched from blood (not recorded which). Receptor source: a woman aged 40 to 50 with acute COVID-19.

The V gene is TRBV6-6, the J gene TRBJ1-6; TRBD1 aligns across 8 bases. Germline values: CDR1 MNHNY, CDR2 SVGAGI (reference sequence). The CDR3 sequence is 16 residues long. V gave up 7 bases and J gave up 6 bases; unmatched junction bases: 11. CDR3 loop: CASTALGQVFNSPLHF. The CDR3 region has the DNA TGTGCCAGCACCGCATTGGGACAGGTTTTTAATTCACCCCTCCACTTT.

The chain couples TRBV5-5 to TRBJ2-3, with TRBD1 identical over 7 bases. Per the germline V gene, CDR1 is SGHKS and CDR2 is YYEKEE (reference sequence). The trim removed 1 base at V and 4 bases at J, leaving 6 bases unmatched. The CDR3 has 15 residues. The CDR3 bases are TGTGCCAGCAGCTTGACAGGGGACGCCGCAGATACGCAGTATTTT. Protein product: CASSLTGDAADTQYF.

The CDR3 sequence is CASSVGSGDTGELFF. CDR3 coding DNA: TGTGCCAGCAGCGTAGGGTCGGGGGATACCGGGGAGCTGTTTTTT. The gene calls are TRBV9 and TRBJ2-2; tentative D call: TRBD2 (6 bases). Germline-derived CDR1 and CDR2 are SGDLS and YYNGEE. V was shortened by 0 bases and J by 5 bases, with 11 bases between the two germline ends. The CDR3 spans 15 residues. The full variable domain, with the rest looked up from reference TRBV9 and TRBJ2-2, is DSGVTQTPKHLITATGQRVTLRCSPRSGDLSVYWYQQSLDQGLQFLIQYYNGEERAKGNILERFSAQQFPDLHSELNLSSLELGDSALYFCASSVGSGDTGELFFGEGSRLTVL.

The chain recombines TRBV7-9 with TRBJ2-7; 7 bases line up with TRBD2. Germline loops: CDR1 SEHNR, CDR2 FQNEAQ (reference sequence). The CDR3 has 15 amino acids. After removal of 5 bases from V and 1 base from J, the junction contained 8 bases not matched to a gene. The CDR3 reads CASSQPTSASYEQYF. CDR3 in DNA: TGTGCCAGCAGCCAACCTACTAGCGCTTCCTACGAGCAGTACTTC.

The rearrangement uses TRBV19 and TRBJ1-4; 9 positions agree with TRBD1. Germline V gene sequence: CDR1 LNHDA, CDR2 SQIVND (reference sequence). The V and J ends lost 5 bases and 7 bases, in that order; junction bases with no gene match: 8. CDR3 length: 15 amino acids. The CDR3 DNA sequence: TGTGCCAGTAGTCCACAGGGGGCTAGTGGTGAAAAACTGTTTTTT. Its protein product is CASSPQGASGEKLFF.

To note about this clone: The sample holds other DNA sequences that translate to the same CDR3. This CDR3 is CASSPGQSSNQPQHF. DNA of the CDR3: TGTGCCAGCAGCCCGGGACAAAGCTCCAATCAGCCCCAGCATTTT. V is TRBV7-9 and J is TRBJ1-5, with D perhaps TRBD1 (6 bases). CDR3 length: 15 amino acids. In germline, CDR1 is SEHNR, CDR2 FQNEAQ (reference sequence). Trimming stripped 5 bases from V and 3 bases from J, with 14 bases between.

This chain joins TRBV30 and TRBJ2-7; D gene unclear. Trimming shortened V by 1 base and J by 4 bases, and 8 bases separated the two germline ends. The CDR3 sequence is 12 residues long. Germline lookup yields CDR1 GTSNPN and CDR2 SVGIG (reference sequence). DNA of the CDR3: TGTGCCTGGAGTGCTCAGTTGTACGAGCAGTACTTC. The encoded protein is CAWSAQLYEQYF.

This chain joins TRBV19 and TRBJ2-1; TRBD1 is a possible D gene (5 bases). The germline gives CDR1 LNHDA, CDR2 SQIVND (reference sequence). The CDR3 totals 15 residues. The germline V and J ends were trimmed by 6 bases and 2 bases, with 14 bases remaining between them. The CDR3 is CASSDPGLAYNEQFF. CDR3 DNA sequence: TGTGCCAGTAGCGACCCAGGGTTAGCCTACAATGAGCAGTTCTTC.

This rearrangement joins TRBV28 to TRBJ1-3; D is unresolved. CDR3 length equals 14 residues. Trimming pared 1 base from V and 0 bases from J, leaving 4 bases between. Looked up from germline, CDR1 is MDHEN and CDR2 is SYDVKM. CDR3 protein: CASSLFSSGNTIYF. DNA of the CDR3: TGTGCCAGCAGTTTATTCAGCTCTGGAAACACCATATATTTT.

The rearrangement uses TRBV3-1 (or the pseudogene TRBV3-2) and TRBJ1-2; the match to TRBD1 covers 7 bases. The CDR3 is 15 residues long. Germline V CDR1 and CDR2: LGHDT, YNNKEL (reference sequence). The V gene end was trimmed by 4 bases and the J gene end by 4 bases; junction bases not matched to a gene: 9. For the CDR3, the DNA is TGTGCCAGCAGCCGCGAAAGACAGGGCCCCTATGGCTACACCTTC. Protein: CASSRERQGPYGYTF.

The chain carries TRBV7-9 and TRBJ2-7; D is perhaps TRBD2 (5 bases). V was pared by 1 base and J by 3 bases, with 10 bases between. Germline lookup yields CDR1 SEHNR and CDR2 FQNEAQ (reference sequence). The CDR3 spans 14 residues. DNA for the CDR3: TGTGCCAGCAGCTTAGACCAGCGGTACTACGAGCAGTACGTC. Its translation is CASSLDQRYYEQYV.

The chain has TRBV6-5 and TRBJ1-1; a possible D gene is TRBD1 (5 bases). Germline V gene data show CDR1 as MNHEY and CDR2 as SVGAGI. With 6 bases removed from V and 8 bases from J, the gap between germline ends came to 13 bases. The CDR3 consists of 12 residues. The CDR3 nucleotides read TGTGCCAGCAGGGGGGGGGTTTACGAAGCTTTCTTT. Amino acids: CASRGGVYEAFF.

The chain has TRBV6-2 or TRBV6-3 and TRBJ2-3; the D is unclear. V was cut by 2 bases and J by 2 bases, with 11 bases left in between. This CDR3 is 15 amino acids long. In germline, CDR1 is MNHEY, CDR2 SVGEGT. CDR3 sequence reads: CASSYVGRPTDTQYF. The CDR3 DNA is TGTGCCAGCAGTTACGTGGGCAGACCCACAGATACGCAGTATTTT.

This sequence joins TRBV30 and TRBJ1-2; a possible D gene is TRBD1 (6 bases). V lost 2 bases to trimming and J lost 2 bases, with 18 bases between them. Germline V lookup: CDR1 GTSNPN, CDR2 SVGIG (reference sequence). The CDR3 has 16 residues. The CDR3: CAWSREPGQRNYGYTF. CDR3 nucleotides: TGTGCCTGGAGTCGAGAGCCGGGACAAAGAAACTATGGCTACACCTTC.

V gene TRBV2 combines with J gene TRBJ2-3, with 11 bases that match TRBD2. After removal of 6 bases from V and 3 bases from J, the junction contained 11 bases not matched to a gene. Per the germline V gene, CDR1 is SNHLY and CDR2 is FYNNEI. The CDR3 totals 17 residues. This CDR3 reads CASRKEVAGGMTDTQYF. The CDR3 DNA sequence: TGTGCCAGCAGGAAAGAAGTAGCGGGAGGGATGACAGATACGCAGTATTTT.

This clone showed up just once. This chain connects TRBV3-1 (or the pseudogene TRBV3-2) to TRBJ2-5; the match to TRBD1 covers 8 bases. The CDR3 loop spans 16 amino acids. V shed 2 bases and J 5 bases; nucleotides not matched to a gene: 10. Germline CDR1 and CDR2: LGHDT and YNNKEL (reference sequence). DNA of the CDR3: TGTGCCAGCAGCCAATGGGCGTGGGACAGGTCCGAGACCCAGTACTTC. Translated, it gives CASSQWAWDRSETQYF.

The chain is built from TRBV18 and TRBJ1-5, with 8 bases matching TRBD1. CDR1 is KGHSH and CDR2 is LQKENI in the germline V gene. This CDR3 is 14 amino acids long. With 2 bases clipped from V and 5 bases from J, the junction kept 2 bases outside the gene matches. CDR3 sequence (DNA): TGTGCCAGCTCACCAGAACAGGGGGATCAGCCCCAGCATTTT. The encoded protein is CASSPEQGDQPQHF.

The chain recombines TRBV7-2 with TRBJ2-1; 10 bases fit TRBD1. CDR1 and CDR2 (germline): SGHTA, FQGNSA. The CDR3 length is 15 residues. The V gene end was trimmed by 5 bases and the J gene end by 3 bases; junction bases not matched to a gene: 4. CDR3 in amino acids: CASSADRGGYNEQFF. CDR3 nucleotide sequence: TGTGCCAGCAGCGCGGACAGGGGGGGCTACAATGAGCAGTTCTTC. The entire variable domain, with the rest obtained from reference TRBV7-2 and TRBJ2-1, is as follows: GAGVSQSPSNKVTEKGKDVELRCDPISGHTALYWYRQSLGQGLEFLIYFQGNSAPDKSGLPSDRFSAERTGGSVSTLTIQRTQQEDSAVYLCASSADRGGYNEQFFGPGTRLTVL.

The genes are TRBV15 and TRBJ1-2, with TRBD1 matching over 10 bases. This CDR3 is built from 16 residues. Germline V gene lookup returns CDR1 LNHNV and CDR2 YYDKDF (reference sequence). V was clipped by 5 bases and J by 7 bases; unmatched bases: 13. CDR3 DNA sequence: TGTGCCACCAGCGCCCGATCGGGACAGGGGATGGGTGGCTACACCTTC. Translated, it gives CATSARSGQGMGGYTF. Complete variable domain (other parts from reference TRBV15 and TRBJ1-2): DAMVIQNPRYQVTQFGKPVTLSCSQTLNHNVMYWYQQKSSQAPKLLFHYYDKDFNNEADTPDNFQSRRPNTSFCFLDIRSPGLGDTAMYLCATSARSGQGMGGYTFGSGTRLTVV.

This rearrangement joins TRBV19 to TRBJ1-1; D remains unclear. The CDR3 is 14 residues long. Germline CDR1 is LNHDA and CDR2 is SQIVND (reference sequence). V dropped 1 base and J dropped 1 base, with 7 bases sitting between them. This CDR3 reads CASSIGTRNTEAFF. As DNA, the CDR3 is TGTGCCAGTAGTATAGGTACGAGGAACACTGAAGCTTTCTTT.

This sequence joins TRBV11-3 and TRBJ2-5, with D possibly TRBD2 on 6 matching bases. This CDR3 spans 14 amino acids. Trimming took off 3 bases at V and 2 bases at J, with 10 bases between the two ends. CDR1 is SGHNT, CDR2 YENEEA, per germline. The CDR3 reads CASSFGGAQETQYF. The DNA for the CDR3 is TGTGCCAGCAGCTTTGGCGGGGCACAAGAGACCCAGTACTTC.

The V call is TRBV6-5, the J call TRBJ1-6; D perhaps matches TRBD1 (5 bases). Germline V gives CDR1 MNHEY, CDR2 SVGAGI. The CDR3 is 15 residues long. Trimming took off 2 bases at V and 10 bases at J, with 15 bases between the two ends. CDR3 nucleotide sequence: TGTGCCAGCAGTTACGGCGGGGGAGGGGAATCACCCCTCCACTTT. Its protein product is CASSYGGGGESPLHF.

The CDR3 nucleotides are TGTGCCAGCACTAGGACTAGCGGGAGAACAGATACGCAGTATTTT. It is translated as CASTRTSGRTDTQYF. The genes are TRBV7-9 and TRBJ2-3; 13 positions match TRBD2. Germline-derived CDR1 and CDR2 are SEHNR and FQNEAQ (reference sequence). This CDR3 region has 15 residues. J gave up 3 bases and V 7 bases, and 4 bases lay outside the gene matches.

The rearrangement uses TRBV18 and TRBJ1-5; no firm D call. The CDR3 is 13 residues long. V was cut by 3 bases and J by 5 bases, with 8 bases left in between. Per the germline V gene, CDR1 is KGHSH and CDR2 is LQKENI. In DNA, the CDR3 is TGTGCCAGCTCACCGACATCGGATCAGCCCCAGCATTTT. This sequence encodes CASSPTSDQPQHF.

The chain combines TRBV9 with TRBJ2-7; 9 positions agree with TRBD1. This CDR3 has 13 residues. The V gene's germline CDR1 is SGDLS and CDR2 YYNGEE. Trimming took 3 bases from V and 6 from J; bases not matched to a gene: 4. The CDR3 DNA sequence: TGTGCCAGCAGCGAGGGGACAGGGTTCGAGCAGTACTTC. Protein sequence: CASSEGTGFEQYF.

The J gene is TRBJ2-7, the V gene TRBV7-9; possible D gene TRBD2, 6 bases. The V gene lost 3 bases and the J gene lost 3 bases, with 12 bases spanning the gap. The CDR3 is 14 residues long. Germline CDR1 and CDR2: SEHNR and FQNEAQ (reference sequence). CDR3 amino acids: CASSFRGAGYEQYF. The CDR3 DNA reads TGTGCCAGCAGCTTTCGGGGAGCGGGCTACGAGCAGTACTTC.

The V and J genes are TRBV27 and TRBJ2-2; D possibly corresponds to TRBD1 (6 bases). CDR3 length equals 16 residues. Germline-derived CDR1 and CDR2 are MNHEY and SMNVEV (reference sequence). V lost 2 bases to trimming and J lost 6 bases, with 16 bases between them. CDR3 bases: TGTGCCAGCAGTTTAACAGGGTCGGTCTATTCCGGGGAGCTGTTTTTT. Translated, it gives CASSLTGSVYSGELFF.

The chain is built from TRBV28 and TRBJ1-2; D might be TRBD1 (6 bases). The CDR3 totals 15 residues. V was clipped by 1 base and J by 3 bases, with 12 bases between them. From germline, CDR1 is MDHEN and CDR2 SYDVKM. DNA for the CDR3: TGTGCCAGCAGTTTATATGCAGGGGTCCACTATGGCTACACCTTC. It translates to CASSLYAGVHYGYTF.